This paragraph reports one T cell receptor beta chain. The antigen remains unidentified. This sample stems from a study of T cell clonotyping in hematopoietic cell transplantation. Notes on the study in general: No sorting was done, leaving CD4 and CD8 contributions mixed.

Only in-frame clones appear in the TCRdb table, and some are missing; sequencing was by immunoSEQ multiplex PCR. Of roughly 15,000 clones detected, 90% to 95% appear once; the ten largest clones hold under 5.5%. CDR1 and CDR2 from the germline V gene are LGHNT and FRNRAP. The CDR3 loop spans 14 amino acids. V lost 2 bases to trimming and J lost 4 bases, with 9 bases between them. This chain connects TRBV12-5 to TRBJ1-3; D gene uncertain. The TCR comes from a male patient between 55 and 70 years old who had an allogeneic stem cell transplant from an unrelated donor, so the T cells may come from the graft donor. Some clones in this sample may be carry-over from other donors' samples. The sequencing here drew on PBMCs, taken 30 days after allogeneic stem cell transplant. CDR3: CASGLPPAGNTIYF. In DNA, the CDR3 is TGTGCTAGTGGTTTGCCCCCTGCAGGAAACACCATATATTTT.